The TCR beta chain under discussion was sequenced for a study of shared clonotypes between healthy human individuals. In this sample, this clone turned up a few times. No antigen is known for it. Measured with immunoSEQ multiplex PCR; TCRdb has only the in-frame clones, and not every one. The data hold some 630,000 clones, with roughly 70% observed a single time. Study-level results: Larger richness was generally estimated for naive than memory subsets. Among donors, clonotype sharing was expected to be affected by sequencing depth.

The CDR3 has 13 amino acids. The germline CDR1 and CDR2 sequences are SGHRS and YFSETQ. Trimming pared 4 bases from V and 10 bases from J, leaving 17 bases between. Sequencing used memory CD4+ T cells sorted from blood. Subset meaning: CD45RA-negative fraction. V usage is TRBV5-1 and J usage is TRBJ1-1; no definite D call. The source of this sequence is a woman between 25 and 40 years old in good health. CDR3 protein: CASSLEQPKRAFF. The CDR3 DNA sequence: TGCGCCAGCAGCCTAGAACAACCTAAGAGAGCTTTCTTT.